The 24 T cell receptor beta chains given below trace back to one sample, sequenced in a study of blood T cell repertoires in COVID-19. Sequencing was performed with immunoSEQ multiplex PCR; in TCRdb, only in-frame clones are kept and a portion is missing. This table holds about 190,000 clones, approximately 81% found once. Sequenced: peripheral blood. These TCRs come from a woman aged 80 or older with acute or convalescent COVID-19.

CDR3 amino acids: CASSYRQANEKLFF. In DNA form, the CDR3 reads TGTGCCAGCAGCTACCGACAGGCCAATGAAAAACTGTTTTTT. This chain joins TRBV7-8 and TRBJ1-4; D may be TRBD1 (6 bases). Germline V gene data show CDR1 as SGHVS and CDR2 as FQNEAQ. Trimming left V 4 bases short and J 5 bases short, with 11 bases between. The CDR3 sequence is 14 residues long.

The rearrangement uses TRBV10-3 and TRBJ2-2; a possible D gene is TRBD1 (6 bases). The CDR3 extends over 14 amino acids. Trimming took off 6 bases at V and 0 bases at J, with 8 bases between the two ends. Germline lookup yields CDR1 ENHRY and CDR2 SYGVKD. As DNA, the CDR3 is TGTGCCATCAGGGGGACAACGAACACCGGGGAGCTGTTTTTT. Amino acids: CAIRGTTNTGELFF.

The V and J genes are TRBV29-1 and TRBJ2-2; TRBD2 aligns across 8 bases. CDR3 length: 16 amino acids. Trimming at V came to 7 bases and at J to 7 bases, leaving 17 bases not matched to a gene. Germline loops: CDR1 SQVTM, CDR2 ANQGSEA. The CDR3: CSATGLALKGSGELFF. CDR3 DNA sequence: TGCAGCGCGACAGGACTAGCCCTCAAGGGCAGCGGGGAGCTGTTTTTT.

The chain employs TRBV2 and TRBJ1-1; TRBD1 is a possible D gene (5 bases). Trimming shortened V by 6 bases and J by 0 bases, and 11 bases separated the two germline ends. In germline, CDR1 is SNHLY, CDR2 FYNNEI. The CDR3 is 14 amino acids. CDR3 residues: CASSGGILNTEAFF. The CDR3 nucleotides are TGTGCCAGCAGCGGGGGAATTCTGAACACTGAAGCTTTCTTT.

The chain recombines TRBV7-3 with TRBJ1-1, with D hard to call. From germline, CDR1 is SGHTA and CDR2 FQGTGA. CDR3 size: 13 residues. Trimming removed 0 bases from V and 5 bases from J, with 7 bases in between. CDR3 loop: CASSLTGGTEAFF. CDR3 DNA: TGTGCCAGCAGCTTAACGGGAGGGACTGAAGCTTTCTTT.

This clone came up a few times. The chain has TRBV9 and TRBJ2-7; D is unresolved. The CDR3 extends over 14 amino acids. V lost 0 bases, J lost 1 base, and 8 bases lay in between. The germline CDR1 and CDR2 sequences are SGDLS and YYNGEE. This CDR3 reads CASSVGPNSYEQYF. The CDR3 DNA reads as TGTGCCAGCAGCGTAGGTCCCAATTCCTACGAGCAGTACTTC.

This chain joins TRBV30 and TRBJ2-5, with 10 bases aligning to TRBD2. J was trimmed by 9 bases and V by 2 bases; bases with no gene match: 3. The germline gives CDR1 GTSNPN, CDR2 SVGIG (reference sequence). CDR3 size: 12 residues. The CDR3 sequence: CAWSLTSGSQYF. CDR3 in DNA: TGTGCCTGGAGTTTGACTAGCGGGTCCCAGTACTTC.

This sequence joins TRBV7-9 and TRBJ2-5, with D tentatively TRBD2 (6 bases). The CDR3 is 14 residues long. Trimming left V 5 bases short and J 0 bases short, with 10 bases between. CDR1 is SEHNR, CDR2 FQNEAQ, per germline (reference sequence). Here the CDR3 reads CASSGGLYQETQYF. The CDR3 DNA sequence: TGTGCCAGCAGCGGGGGACTGTACCAAGAGACCCAGTACTTC.

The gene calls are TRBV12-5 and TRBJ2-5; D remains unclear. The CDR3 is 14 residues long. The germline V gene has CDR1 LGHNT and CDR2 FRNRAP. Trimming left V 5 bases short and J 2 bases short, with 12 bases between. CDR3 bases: TGTGCTAGTGGTCGAGGAGTAGCTCAAGAGACCCAGTACTTC. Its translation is CASGRGVAQETQYF.

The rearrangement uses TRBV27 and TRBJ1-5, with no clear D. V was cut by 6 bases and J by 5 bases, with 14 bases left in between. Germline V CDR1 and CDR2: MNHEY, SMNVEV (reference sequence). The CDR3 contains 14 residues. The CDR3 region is CASSPLFNYQPQHF. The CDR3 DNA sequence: TGTGCCAGCAGCCCCTTATTTAATTATCAGCCCCAGCATTTT.

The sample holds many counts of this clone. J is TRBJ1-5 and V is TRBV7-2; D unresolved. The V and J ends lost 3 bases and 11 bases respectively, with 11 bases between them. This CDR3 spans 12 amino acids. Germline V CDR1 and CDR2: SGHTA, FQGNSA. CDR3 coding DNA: TGTGCCAGCAGCTTTTCGGGAGATACCCAGCATTTT. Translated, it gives CASSFSGDTQHF.

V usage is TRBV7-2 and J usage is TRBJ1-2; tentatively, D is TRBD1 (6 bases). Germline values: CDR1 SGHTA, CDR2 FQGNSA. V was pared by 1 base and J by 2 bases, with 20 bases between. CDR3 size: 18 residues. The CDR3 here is CASSLDNPGHLSNYGYTF. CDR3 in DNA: TGTGCCAGCAGCTTAGATAATCCGGGACACCTCTCGAACTATGGCTACACCTTC.

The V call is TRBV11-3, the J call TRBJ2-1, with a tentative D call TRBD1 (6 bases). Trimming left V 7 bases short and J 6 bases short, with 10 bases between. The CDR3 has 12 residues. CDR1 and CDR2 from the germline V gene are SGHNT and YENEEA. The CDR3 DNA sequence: TGTGCCAGCAACCAAGGGGGCAATGAGCAGTTCTTC. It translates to CASNQGGNEQFF.

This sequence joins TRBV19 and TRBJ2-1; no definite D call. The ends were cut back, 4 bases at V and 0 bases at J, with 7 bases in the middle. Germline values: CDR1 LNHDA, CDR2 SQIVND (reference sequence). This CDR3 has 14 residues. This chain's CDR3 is CASSSSSSYNEQFF. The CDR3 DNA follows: TGTGCCAGTAGTAGCAGTTCCTCCTACAATGAGCAGTTCTTC. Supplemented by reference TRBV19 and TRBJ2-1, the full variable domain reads DGGITQSPKYLFRKEGQNVTLSCEQNLNHDAMYWYRQDPGQGLRLIYYSQIVNDFQKGDIAEGYSVSREKKESFPLTVTSAQKNPTAFYLCASSSSSSYNEQFFGPGTRLTVL.

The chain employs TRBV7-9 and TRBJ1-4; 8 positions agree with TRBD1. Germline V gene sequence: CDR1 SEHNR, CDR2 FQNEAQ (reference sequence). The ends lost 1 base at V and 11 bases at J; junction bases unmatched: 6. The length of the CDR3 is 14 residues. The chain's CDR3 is CASSLGVRQGKLFF. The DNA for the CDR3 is TGTGCCAGCAGCTTAGGTGTGCGACAGGGGAAACTGTTTTTT. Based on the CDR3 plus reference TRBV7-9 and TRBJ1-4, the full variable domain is DTGVSQNPRHKITKRGQNVTFRCDPISEHNRLYWYRQTLGQGPEFLTYFQNEAQLEKSRLLSDRFSAERPKGSFSTLEIQRTEQGDSAMYLCASSLGVRQGKLFFGSGTQLSVL.

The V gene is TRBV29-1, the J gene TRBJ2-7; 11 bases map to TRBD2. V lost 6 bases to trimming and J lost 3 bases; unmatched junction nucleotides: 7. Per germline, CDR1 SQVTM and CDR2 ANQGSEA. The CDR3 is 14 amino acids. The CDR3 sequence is CSVGTSGSIYEQYF. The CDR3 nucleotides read TGCAGCGTCGGTACTAGCGGGAGTATCTACGAGCAGTACTTC.

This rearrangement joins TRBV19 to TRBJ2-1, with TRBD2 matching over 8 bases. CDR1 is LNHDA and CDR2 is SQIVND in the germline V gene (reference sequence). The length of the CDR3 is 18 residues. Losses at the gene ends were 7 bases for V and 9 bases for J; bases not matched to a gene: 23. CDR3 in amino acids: CASNTGESGLVGMGEQFF. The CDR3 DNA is TGTGCCAGTAATACAGGAGAGTCGGGACTAGTAGGGATGGGTGAGCAGTTCTTC.

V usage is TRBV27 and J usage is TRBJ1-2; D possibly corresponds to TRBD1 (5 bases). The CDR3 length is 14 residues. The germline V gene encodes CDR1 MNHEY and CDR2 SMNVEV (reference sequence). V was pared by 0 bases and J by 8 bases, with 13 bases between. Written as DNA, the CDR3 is TGTGCCAGCAGTTTATCCCGGGGACGGGGGGGCTACACCTTC. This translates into CASSLSRGRGGYTF.

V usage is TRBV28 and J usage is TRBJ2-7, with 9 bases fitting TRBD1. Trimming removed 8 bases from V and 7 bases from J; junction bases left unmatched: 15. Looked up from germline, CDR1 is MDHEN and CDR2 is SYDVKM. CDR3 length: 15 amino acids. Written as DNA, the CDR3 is TGTGCCAGCGGCGTATTCTCCGGGACAGGGAAAGAGCAGTACTTC. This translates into CASGVFSGTGKEQYF.

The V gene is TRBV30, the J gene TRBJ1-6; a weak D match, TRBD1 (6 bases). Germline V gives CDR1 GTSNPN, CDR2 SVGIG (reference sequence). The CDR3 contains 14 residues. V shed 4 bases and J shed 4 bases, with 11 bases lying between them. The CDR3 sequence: CAWNPGQYNSPLHF. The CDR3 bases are TGTGCCTGGAATCCGGGACAATATAATTCACCCCTCCACTTT.

The CDR3, as DNA: TGCAGTGCTAGTGTTGTGGCTAGCGGTTCCTACGAGCAGTACTTC. It specifies CSASVVASGSYEQYF. The chain uses TRBV20-1 and TRBJ2-7; 7 nucleotides line up with TRBD2. The V segment lost 3 bases and the J segment 1 base; nucleotides outside the gene matches: 9. This CDR3 is built from 15 residues. Per germline, CDR1 DFQATT and CDR2 SNEGSKA (reference sequence).

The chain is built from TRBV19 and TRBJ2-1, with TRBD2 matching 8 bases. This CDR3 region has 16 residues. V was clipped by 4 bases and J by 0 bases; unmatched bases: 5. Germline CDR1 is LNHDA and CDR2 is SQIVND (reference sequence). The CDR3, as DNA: TGTGCCAGTAGTAGCCTAGCGGGTTTCTCCTACAATGAGCAGTTCTTC. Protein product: CASSSLAGFSYNEQFF.

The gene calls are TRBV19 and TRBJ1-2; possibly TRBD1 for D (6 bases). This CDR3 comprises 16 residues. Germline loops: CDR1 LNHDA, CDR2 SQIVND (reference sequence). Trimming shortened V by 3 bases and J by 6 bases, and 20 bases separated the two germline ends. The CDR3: CASSIGPGALIDGYTF. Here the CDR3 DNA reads TGTGCCAGTAGTATTGGTCCAGGGGCTCTCATAGATGGCTACACCTTC. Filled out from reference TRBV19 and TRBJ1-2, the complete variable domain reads DGGITQSPKYLFRKEGQNVTLSCEQNLNHDAMYWYRQDPGQGLRLIYYSQIVNDFQKGDIAEGYSVSREKKESFPLTVTSAQKNPTAFYLCASSIGPGALIDGYTFGSGTRLTVV.

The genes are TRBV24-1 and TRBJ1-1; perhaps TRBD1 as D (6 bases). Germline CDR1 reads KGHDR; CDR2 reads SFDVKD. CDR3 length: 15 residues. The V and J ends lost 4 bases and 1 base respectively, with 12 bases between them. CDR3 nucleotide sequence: TGTGCCACCAGTGACCCGTCACAGGGGAACACTGAAGCTTTCTTT. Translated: CATSDPSQGNTEAFF.